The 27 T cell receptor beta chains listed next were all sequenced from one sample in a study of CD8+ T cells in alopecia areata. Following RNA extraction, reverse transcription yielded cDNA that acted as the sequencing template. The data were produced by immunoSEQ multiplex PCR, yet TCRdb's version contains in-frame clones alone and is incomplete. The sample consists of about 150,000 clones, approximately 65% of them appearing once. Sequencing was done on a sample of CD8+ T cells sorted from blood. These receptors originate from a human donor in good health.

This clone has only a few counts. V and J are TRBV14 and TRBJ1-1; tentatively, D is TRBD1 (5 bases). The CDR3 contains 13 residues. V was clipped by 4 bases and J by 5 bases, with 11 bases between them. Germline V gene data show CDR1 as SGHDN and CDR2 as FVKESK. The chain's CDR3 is CASSPYKGTEAFF. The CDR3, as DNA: TGTGCCAGCAGCCCCTACAAGGGGACTGAAGCTTTCTTT.

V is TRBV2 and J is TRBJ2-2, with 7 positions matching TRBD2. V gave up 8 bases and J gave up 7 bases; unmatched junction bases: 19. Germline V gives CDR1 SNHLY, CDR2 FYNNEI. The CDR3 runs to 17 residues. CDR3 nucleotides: TGTGCCAGCGGAGGGCCAAGACTAGCAGTGGTGGGCGGGGAGCTGTTTTTT. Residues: CASGGPRLAVVGGELFF.

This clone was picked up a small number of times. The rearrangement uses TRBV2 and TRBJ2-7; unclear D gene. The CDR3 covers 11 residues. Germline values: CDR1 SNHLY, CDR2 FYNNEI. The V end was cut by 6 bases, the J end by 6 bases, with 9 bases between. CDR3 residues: CASSRSGEQYF. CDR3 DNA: TGTGCCAGCAGCCGCTCTGGCGAGCAGTACTTC.

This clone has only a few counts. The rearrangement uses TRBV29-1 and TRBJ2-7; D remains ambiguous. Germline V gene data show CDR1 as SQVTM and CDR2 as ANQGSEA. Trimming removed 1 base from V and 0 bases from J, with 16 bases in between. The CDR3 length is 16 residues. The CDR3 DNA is TGCAGCGTTGAAGTCAGTCATAGGAAGAGCTCCTACGAGCAGTACTTC. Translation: CSVEVSHRKSSYEQYF.

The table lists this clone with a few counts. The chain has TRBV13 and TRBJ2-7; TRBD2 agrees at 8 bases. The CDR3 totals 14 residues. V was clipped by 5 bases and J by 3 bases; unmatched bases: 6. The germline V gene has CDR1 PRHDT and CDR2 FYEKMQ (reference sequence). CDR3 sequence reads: CASSRFGTSYEQYF. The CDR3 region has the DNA TGTGCCAGCAGCCGTTTCGGGACTAGCTACGAGCAGTACTTC.

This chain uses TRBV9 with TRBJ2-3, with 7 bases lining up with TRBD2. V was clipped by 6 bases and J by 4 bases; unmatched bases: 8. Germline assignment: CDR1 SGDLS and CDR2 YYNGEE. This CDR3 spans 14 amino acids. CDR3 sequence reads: CASNEAGDPDTQYF. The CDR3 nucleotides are TGTGCCAGCAACGAGGCGGGAGATCCAGATACGCAGTATTTT.

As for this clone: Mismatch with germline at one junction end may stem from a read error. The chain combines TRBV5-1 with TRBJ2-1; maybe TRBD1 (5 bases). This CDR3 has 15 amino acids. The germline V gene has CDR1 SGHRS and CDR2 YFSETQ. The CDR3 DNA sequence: TGCACCAGCAGCTTGGTACCCTCCAGGGTCGATGAGCAGTTCTTC. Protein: CTSSLVPSRVDEQFF.

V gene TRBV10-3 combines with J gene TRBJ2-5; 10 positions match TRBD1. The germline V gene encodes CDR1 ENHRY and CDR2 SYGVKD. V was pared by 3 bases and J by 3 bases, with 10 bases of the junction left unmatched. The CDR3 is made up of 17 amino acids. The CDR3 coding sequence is TGTGCCATCAGTGAACGCCTCGTGGACAGGGGGGAAGAGACCCAGTACTTC. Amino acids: CAISERLVDRGEETQYF.

The CDR3 DNA reads as TGTGCCATCAGCCCGACAGGGGGGGAGACCCAGTACTTC. This sequence encodes CAISPTGGETQYF. The genes are TRBV10-3 and TRBJ2-5; 9 bases align to TRBD1. The germline V gene encodes CDR1 ENHRY and CDR2 SYGVKD. J lost 5 bases, V lost 6 bases, and 4 bases had no gene match. The CDR3 runs 13 residues.

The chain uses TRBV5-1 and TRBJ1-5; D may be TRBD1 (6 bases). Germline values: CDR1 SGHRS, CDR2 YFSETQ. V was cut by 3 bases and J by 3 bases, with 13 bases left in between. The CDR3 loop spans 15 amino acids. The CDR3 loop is CASSWEAGANQPQHF. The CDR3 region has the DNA TGCGCCAGCAGCTGGGAGGCGGGGGCCAATCAGCCCCAGCATTTT.

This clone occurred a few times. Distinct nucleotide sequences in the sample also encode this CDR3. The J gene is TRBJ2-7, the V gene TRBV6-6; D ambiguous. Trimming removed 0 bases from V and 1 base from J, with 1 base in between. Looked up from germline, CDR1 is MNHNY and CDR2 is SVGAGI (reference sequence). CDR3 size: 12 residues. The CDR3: CASSYSSYEQYF. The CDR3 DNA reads TGTGCCAGCAGTTACTCGTCCTACGAGCAGTACTTC.

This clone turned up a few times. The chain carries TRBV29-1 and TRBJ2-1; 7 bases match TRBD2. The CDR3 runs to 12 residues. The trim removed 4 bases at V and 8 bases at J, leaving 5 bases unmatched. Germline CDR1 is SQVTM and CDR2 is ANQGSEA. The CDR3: CSVVRLADEQFF. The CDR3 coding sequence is TGCAGCGTTGTACGTCTAGCGGATGAGCAGTTCTTC.

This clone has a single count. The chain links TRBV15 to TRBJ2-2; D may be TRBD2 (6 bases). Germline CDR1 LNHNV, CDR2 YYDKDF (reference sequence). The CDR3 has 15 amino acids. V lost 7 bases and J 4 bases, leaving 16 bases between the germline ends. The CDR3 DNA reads TGTGCCACCACCCCGGGGGTTTGGGGCACCGGGGAGCTGTTTTTT. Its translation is CATTPGVWGTGELFF.

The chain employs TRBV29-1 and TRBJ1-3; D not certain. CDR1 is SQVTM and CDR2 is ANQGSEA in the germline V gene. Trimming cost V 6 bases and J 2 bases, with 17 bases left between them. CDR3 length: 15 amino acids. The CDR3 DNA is TGCAGCGTAATGTTAAGTAAAACCACTGGAAACACCATATATTTT. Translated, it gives CSVMLSKTTGNTIYF.

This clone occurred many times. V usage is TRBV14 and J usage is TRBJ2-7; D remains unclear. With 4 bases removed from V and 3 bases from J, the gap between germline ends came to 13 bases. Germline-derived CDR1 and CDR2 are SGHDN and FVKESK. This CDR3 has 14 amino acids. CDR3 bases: TGTGCCAGCAGCCTCGGGCAGAACTACTACGAGCAGTACTTC. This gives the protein CASSLGQNYYEQYF.

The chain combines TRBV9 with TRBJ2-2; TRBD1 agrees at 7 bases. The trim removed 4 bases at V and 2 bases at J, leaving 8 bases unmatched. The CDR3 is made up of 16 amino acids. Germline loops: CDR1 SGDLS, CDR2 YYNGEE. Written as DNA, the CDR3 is TGTGCCAGCAGCCTCCGGACAGGAGGTAACACCGGGGAGCTGTTTTTT. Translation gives CASSLRTGGNTGELFF.

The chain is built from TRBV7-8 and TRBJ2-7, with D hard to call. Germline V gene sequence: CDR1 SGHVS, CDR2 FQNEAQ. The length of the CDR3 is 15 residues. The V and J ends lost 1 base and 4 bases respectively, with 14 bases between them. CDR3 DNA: TGTGCCAGCAGCTTAGGTTTCGGACGATCGTACGAGCAGTACTTC. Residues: CASSLGFGRSYEQYF.

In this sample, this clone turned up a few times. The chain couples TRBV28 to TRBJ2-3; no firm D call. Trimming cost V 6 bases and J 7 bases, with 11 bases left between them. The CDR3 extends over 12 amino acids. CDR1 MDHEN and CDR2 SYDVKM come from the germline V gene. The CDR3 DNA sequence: TGTGCCAGCAGCGGCCGGCCCTATACGCAGTATTTT. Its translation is CASSGRPYTQYF.

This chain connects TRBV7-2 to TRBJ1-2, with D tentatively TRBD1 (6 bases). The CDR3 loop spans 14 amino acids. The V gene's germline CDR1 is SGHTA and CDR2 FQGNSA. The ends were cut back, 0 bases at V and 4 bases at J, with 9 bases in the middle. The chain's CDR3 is CASSLATGLYGYTF. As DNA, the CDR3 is TGTGCCAGCAGCTTAGCGACAGGACTCTATGGCTACACCTTC. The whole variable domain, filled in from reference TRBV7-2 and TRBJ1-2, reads GAGVSQSPSNKVTEKGKDVELRCDPISGHTALYWYRQSLGQGLEFLIYFQGNSAPDKSGLPSDRFSAERTGGSVSTLTIQRTQQEDSAVYLCASSLATGLYGYTFGSGTRLTVV.

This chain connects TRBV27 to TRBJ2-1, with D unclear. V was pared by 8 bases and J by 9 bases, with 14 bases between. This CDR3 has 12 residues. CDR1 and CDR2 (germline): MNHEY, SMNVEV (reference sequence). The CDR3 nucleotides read TGTGCCAGCGGAAAAAATACCGGTGAGCAGTTCTTC. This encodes CASGKNTGEQFF.

In DNA, the CDR3 is TGTGCCAGCAGTCTCGGCCAGGCGGACCAGTTCTTC. It yields the protein CASSLGQADQFF. V is TRBV7-9 and J is TRBJ2-1; D gene ambiguous. The CDR3 covers 12 residues. Germline V gives CDR1 SEHNR, CDR2 FQNEAQ (reference sequence). V lost 6 bases and J 13 bases, leaving 16 bases between the germline ends.

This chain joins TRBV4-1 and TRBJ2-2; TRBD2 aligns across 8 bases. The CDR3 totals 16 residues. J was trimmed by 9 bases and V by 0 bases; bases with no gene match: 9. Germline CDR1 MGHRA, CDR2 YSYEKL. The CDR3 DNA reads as TGCGCCAGCAGCCAAGAACCGGGAGGGCTAATATGGGAGCTGTTTTTT. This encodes CASSQEPGGLIWELFF.

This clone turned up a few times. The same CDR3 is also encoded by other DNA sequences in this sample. The CDR3 loop reads CASSEGTGELFF. CDR3 DNA: TGTGCCAGCAGTGAGGGGACCGGGGAGCTGTTTTTT. The V call is TRBV9, the J call TRBJ2-2; D assignment may be TRBD1 or TRBD2 (5 bases each). Germline V CDR1 and CDR2: SGDLS, YYNGEE. V lost 5 bases, J lost 5 bases, and 7 bases lay in between. This CDR3 comprises 12 residues. Filled out from reference TRBV9 and TRBJ2-2, the complete variable domain reads DSGVTQTPKHLITATGQRVTLRCSPRSGDLSVYWYQQSLDQGLQFLIQYYNGEERAKGNILERFSAQQFPDLHSELNLSSLELGDSALYFCASSEGTGELFFGEGSRLTVL.

CDR3 in amino acids: CASSLLGGAETQYF. CDR3 nucleotide sequence: TGTGCCAGCAGTTTATTAGGGGGAGCTGAGACCCAGTACTTC. This chain joins TRBV27 and TRBJ2-5; TRBD1 might be the D (6 bases). The CDR3 has 14 amino acids. Trimming stripped 1 base from V and 5 bases from J, with 11 bases between. The germline V gene has CDR1 MNHEY and CDR2 SMNVEV (reference sequence).

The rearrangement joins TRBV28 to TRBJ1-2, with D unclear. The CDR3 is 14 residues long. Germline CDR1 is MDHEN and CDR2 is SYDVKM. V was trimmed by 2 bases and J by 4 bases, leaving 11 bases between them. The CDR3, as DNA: TGTGCCAGCAGTTTAGGCCCGGCGACCTATGGCTACACCTTC. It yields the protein CASSLGPATYGYTF.

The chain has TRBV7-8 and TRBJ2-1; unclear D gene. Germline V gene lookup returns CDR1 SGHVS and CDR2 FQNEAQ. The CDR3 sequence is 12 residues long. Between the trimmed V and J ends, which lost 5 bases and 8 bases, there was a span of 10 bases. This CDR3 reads CASSLLGDEQFF. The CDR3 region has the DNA TGTGCCAGCAGCCTCCTCGGCGATGAGCAGTTCTTC.

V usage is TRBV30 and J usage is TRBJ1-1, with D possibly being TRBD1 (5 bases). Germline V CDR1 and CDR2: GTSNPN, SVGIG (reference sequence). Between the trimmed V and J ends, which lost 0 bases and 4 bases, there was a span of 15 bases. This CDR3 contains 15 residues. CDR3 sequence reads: CAWSVPRVLGTEAFF. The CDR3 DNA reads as TGTGCCTGGAGTGTACCCAGGGTCCTGGGCACTGAAGCTTTCTTT. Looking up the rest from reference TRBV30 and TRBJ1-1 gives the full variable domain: SQTIHQWPATLVQPVGSPLSLECTVEGTSNPNLYWYRQAAGRGLQLLFYSVGIGQISSEVPQNLSASRPQDRQFILSSKKLLLSDSGFYLCAWSVPRVLGTEAFFGQGTRLTVV.